This T cell receptor beta chain derives from a study of cytomegalovirus exposure and HLA in healthy donors. Findings and caveats of the study: A later analysis by the authors found several of the most significant clusters apparently linked to common viral pathogens.

With respect to this clone: Its antigen is undetermined.

Trimming removed 4 bases at V and 0 bases at J, with 11 bases between. This CDR3 region has 14 residues. The PCR used 60 Vbeta and 13 Jbeta primers. The table came from immunoSEQ multiplex PCR; TCRdb's copy has only in-frame clones and leaves some out. The sample has some 110,000 clones, 74% seen once. V usage is TRBV5-3 and J usage is TRBJ2-7; D may be TRBD2 (6 bases). TRBV5-3 is an ORF, with its function uncertain. This TCR was sampled from a woman aged 45-65 years in good health and CMV-seropositive. Sequencing used PBMCs. CDR3 coding DNA: TGTGCCAGAAGCCCACCCGGGAGCTCCTACGAGCAGTACTTC. Translated, it gives CARSPPGSSYEQYF.